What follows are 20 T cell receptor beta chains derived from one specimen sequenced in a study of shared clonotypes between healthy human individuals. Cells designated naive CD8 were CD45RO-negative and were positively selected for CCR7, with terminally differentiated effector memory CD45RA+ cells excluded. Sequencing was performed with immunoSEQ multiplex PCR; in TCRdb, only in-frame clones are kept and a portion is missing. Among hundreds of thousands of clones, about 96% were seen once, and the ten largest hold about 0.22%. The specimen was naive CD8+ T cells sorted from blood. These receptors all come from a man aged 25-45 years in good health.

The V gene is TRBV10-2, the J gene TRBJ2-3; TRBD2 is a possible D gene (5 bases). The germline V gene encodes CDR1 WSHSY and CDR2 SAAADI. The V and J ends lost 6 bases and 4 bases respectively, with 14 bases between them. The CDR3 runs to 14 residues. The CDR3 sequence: CASSSILGSDTQYF. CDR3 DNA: TGCGCCAGCAGCTCCATACTAGGGTCAGATACGCAGTATTTT.

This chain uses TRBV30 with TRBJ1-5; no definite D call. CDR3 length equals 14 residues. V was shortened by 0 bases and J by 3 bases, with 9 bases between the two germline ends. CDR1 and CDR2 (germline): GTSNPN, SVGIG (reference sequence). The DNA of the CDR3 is TGTGCCTGGAGTGTGGCAGACCCCAATCAGCCCCAGCATTTT. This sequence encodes CAWSVADPNQPQHF.

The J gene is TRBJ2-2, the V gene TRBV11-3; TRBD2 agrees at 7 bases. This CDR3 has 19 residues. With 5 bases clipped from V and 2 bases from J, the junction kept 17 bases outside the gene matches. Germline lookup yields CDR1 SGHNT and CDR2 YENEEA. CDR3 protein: CASSPLDGVSGTNTGELFF. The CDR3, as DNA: TGTGCCAGCAGCCCCTTGGACGGCGTGAGCGGGACCAACACCGGGGAGCTGTTTTTT.

The CDR3 coding sequence is TGTGCCAGCAGCACCAAGACTGACGAGCAGTACTTC. Amino acid sequence: CASSTKTDEQYF. V and J are TRBV9 and TRBJ2-7; D gene ambiguous. Germline-derived CDR1 and CDR2 are SGDLS and YYNGEE. The CDR3 consists of 12 residues. V shed 4 bases and J shed 5 bases, with 10 bases lying between them.

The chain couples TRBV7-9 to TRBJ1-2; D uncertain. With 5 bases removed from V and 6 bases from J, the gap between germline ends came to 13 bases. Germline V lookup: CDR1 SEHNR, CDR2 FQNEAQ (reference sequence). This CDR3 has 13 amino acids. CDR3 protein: CASSEIKYDGYTF. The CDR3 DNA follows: TGTGCCAGCAGCGAAATCAAGTATGATGGCTACACCTTC.

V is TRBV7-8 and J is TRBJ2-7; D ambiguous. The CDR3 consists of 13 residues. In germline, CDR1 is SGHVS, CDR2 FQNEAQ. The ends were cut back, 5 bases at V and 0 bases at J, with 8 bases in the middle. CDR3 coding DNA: TGTGCCAGCAGCCCCGGTGACTCCTACGAGCAGTACTTC. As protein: CASSPGDSYEQYF.

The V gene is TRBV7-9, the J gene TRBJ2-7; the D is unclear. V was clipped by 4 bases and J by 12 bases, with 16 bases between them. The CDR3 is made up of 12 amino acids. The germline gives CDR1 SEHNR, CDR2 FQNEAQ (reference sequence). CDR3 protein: CASSSEATPGYF. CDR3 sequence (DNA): TGTGCCAGCAGCTCCGAGGCCACCCCCGGGTACTTC.

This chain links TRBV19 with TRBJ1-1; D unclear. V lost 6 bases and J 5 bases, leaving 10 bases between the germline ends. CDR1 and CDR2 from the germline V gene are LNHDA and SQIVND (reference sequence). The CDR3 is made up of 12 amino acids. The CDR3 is CASSDEVTEAFF. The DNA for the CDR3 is TGTGCCAGTAGCGACGAAGTAACTGAAGCTTTCTTT.

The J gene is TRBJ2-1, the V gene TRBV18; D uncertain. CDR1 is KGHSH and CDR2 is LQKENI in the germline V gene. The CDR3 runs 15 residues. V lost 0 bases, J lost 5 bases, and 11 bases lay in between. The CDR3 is CASSPPDPPNNEQFF. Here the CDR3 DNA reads TGTGCCAGCTCACCACCGGACCCCCCTAACAATGAGCAGTTCTTC.

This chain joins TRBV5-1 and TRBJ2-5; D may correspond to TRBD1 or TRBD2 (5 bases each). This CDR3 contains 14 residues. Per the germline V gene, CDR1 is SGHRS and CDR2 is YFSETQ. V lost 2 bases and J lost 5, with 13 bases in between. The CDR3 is CASSFWGTRETQYF. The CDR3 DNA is TGCGCCAGCAGCTTCTGGGGGACCCGGGAGACCCAGTACTTC.

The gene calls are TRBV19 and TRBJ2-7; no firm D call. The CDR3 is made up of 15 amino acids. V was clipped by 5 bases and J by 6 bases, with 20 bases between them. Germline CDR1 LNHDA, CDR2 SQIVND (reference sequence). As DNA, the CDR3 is TGTGCCAGTAGTGTTTGGGGATCATTCCCGTCCGAGCAGTACTTC. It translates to CASSVWGSFPSEQYF.

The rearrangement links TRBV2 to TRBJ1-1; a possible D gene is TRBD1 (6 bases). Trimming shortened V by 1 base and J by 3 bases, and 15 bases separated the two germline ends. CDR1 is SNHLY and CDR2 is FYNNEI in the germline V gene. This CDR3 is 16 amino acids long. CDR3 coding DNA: TGTGCCAGCAGTGAAGAATGGGGGCAGCCCGACACTGAAGCTTTCTTT. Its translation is CASSEEWGQPDTEAFF. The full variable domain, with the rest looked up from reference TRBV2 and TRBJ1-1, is EPEVTQTPSHQVTQMGQEVILRCVPISNHLYFYWYRQILGQKVEFLVSFYNNEISEKSEIFDDQFSVERPDGSNFTLKIRSTKLEDSAMYFCASSEEWGQPDTEAFFGQGTRLTVV.

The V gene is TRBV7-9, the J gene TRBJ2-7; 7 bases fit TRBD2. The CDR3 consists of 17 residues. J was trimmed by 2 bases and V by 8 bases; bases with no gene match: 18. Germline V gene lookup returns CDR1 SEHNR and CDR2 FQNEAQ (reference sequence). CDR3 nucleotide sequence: TGTGCCAGCGAAGGGAGGGGCCGGGAGGAAATCCCCTACGAGCAGTACTTC. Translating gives CASEGRGREEIPYEQYF.

In DNA form, the CDR3 reads TGTGCCAGCAGTTACTCCACTGAAGCTTTCTTT. Translating it yields CASSYSTEAFF. The gene calls are TRBV6-5 and TRBJ1-1; the D is unclear. Germline assignment: CDR1 MNHEY and CDR2 SVGAGI. V was cut by 0 bases and J by 4 bases, with 0 bases left in between. The CDR3 loop spans 11 amino acids.

DNA of the CDR3: TGTGCCAGCAGCTTACTCGCGGGAGCTGGCAATGAGCAGTTCTTC. This codes for CASSLLAGAGNEQFF. V usage is TRBV7-9 and J usage is TRBJ2-1; 7 nucleotides agree with TRBD2. The germline V gene encodes CDR1 SEHNR and CDR2 FQNEAQ (reference sequence). V shed 2 bases, J shed 6 bases, and the junction held 7 bases outside the gene matches. There are 15 residues in the CDR3. Supplemented by reference TRBV7-9 and TRBJ2-1, the full variable domain reads DTGVSQNPRHKITKRGQNVTFRCDPISEHNRLYWYRQTLGQGPEFLTYFQNEAQLEKSRLLSDRFSAERPKGSFSTLEIQRTEQGDSAMYLCASSLLAGAGNEQFFGPGTRLTVL.

The CDR3 here is CASSLPGQGYEQYF. CDR3 bases: TGCGCCAGCAGCTTGCCGGGACAGGGTTACGAGCAGTACTTC. The chain links TRBV5-1 to TRBJ2-7, with 9 bases lining up with TRBD1. The V gene's germline CDR1 is SGHRS and CDR2 YFSETQ. This CDR3 is built from 14 residues. The junction had 3 bases not matched to a gene; V was cut back by 1 base and J by 4 bases. Supplemented by reference TRBV5-1 and TRBJ2-7, the full variable domain reads KAGVTQTPRYLIKTRGQQVTLSCSPISGHRSVSWYQQTPGQGLQFLFEYFSETQRNKGNFPGRFSGRQFSNSRSEMNVSTLELGDSALYLCASSLPGQGYEQYFGPGTRLTVT.

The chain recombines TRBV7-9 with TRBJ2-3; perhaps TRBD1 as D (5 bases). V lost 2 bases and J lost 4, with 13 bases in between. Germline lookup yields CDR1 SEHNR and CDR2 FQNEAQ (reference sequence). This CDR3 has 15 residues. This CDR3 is CASSLLARAADTQYF. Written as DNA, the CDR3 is TGTGCCAGCAGCTTACTCGCCAGGGCGGCAGATACGCAGTATTTT.

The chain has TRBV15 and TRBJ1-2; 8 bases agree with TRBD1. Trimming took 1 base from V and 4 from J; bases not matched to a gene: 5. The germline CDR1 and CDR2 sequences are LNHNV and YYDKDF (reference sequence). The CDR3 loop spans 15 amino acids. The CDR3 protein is CATSRGQGARYGYTF. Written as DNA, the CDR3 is TGTGCCACCAGCAGAGGCCAGGGGGCCCGCTATGGCTACACCTTC.

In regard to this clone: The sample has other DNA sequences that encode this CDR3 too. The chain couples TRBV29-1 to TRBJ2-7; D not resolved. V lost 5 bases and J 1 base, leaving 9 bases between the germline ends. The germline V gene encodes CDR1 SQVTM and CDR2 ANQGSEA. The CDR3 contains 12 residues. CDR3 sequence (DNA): TGCAGCGTTTTTAGTAGGTCCTACGAGCAGTACTTC. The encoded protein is CSVFSRSYEQYF.

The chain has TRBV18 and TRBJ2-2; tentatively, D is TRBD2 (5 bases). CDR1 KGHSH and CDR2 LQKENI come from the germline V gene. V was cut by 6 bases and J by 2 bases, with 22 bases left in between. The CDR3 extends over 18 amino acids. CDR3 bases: TGTGCCAGCTCCCCTTCTGCTTTCCCGGGAAGTAACACCGGGGAGCTGTTTTTT. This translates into CASSPSAFPGSNTGELFF.